The next 25 T cell receptor beta chains were all read from a single sample in a study of OX40 agonist ivuxolimab in advanced cancers. Library prep was done by the immunoSEQ multiplex PCR assay. TCRdb obtained this table from immuneACCESS and retained in-frame rearrangements with V and J assigned. These tables miss some clones; where compared with another copy, unresolved V genes account for less than half of the shortfall, and the remainder is unexplained. The sample data list roughly 20,000 clones, and more than 70% of these were observed just once. The ten largest clonotypes hold 15% to 20% of the sample. The specimen comprised CD4+ or CD8+ T cells sorted from blood, sampled in a trial of the OX40 agonist ivuxolimab. The source is an adult with an advanced solid tumor such as melanoma, head and neck, liver or kidney cancer.

The V and J genes are TRBV7-2 and TRBJ1-3; D uncertain. Trimming pared 4 bases from V and 8 bases from J, leaving 18 bases between. Germline values: CDR1 SGHTA, CDR2 FQGNSA. CDR3 length: 15 residues. Written as DNA, the CDR3 is TGTGCCAGCAGCTCCCCTTCGACTCAACCGGACACCATATATTTT. Translation gives CASSSPSTQPDTIYF.

Turning to this clone: This sample also contains other DNA sequences that code for the same CDR3. This CDR3 reads CAWRGEYTEAFF. The DNA of the CDR3 is TGTGCCTGGAGAGGGGAATACACTGAAGCTTTCTTT. The rearrangement uses TRBV30 and TRBJ1-1, with D perhaps matching TRBD1 (5 bases). The CDR3 runs 12 residues. Trimming stripped 3 bases from V and 3 bases from J, with 8 bases between. Per germline, CDR1 GTSNPN and CDR2 SVGIG (reference sequence).

V is TRBV19 and J is TRBJ2-2; D assignment may be TRBD1 or TRBD2 (6 bases each). V was shortened by 7 bases and J by 6 bases, with 18 bases between the two germline ends. In germline, CDR1 is LNHDA, CDR2 SQIVND (reference sequence). The CDR3 contains 15 residues. The CDR3 DNA reads as TGTGCCAGTATGGTATGGGGGGCGCATCCCGGGGAGCTGTTTTTT. Encoded protein: CASMVWGAHPGELFF.

The J gene is TRBJ1-3, the V gene TRBV13, with D unclear. Trimming left V 5 bases short and J 0 bases short, with 5 bases between. The CDR3 extends over 13 amino acids. Germline loops: CDR1 PRHDT, CDR2 FYEKMQ (reference sequence). In DNA form, the CDR3 reads TGTGCCAGCAGCGCAGGCTCTGGAAACACCATATATTTT. This gives the protein CASSAGSGNTIYF.

The J gene is TRBJ2-7, the V gene TRBV4-2; TRBD2 might be the D (5 bases). With 3 bases removed from V and 3 bases from J, the gap between germline ends came to 9 bases. CDR3 length: 13 amino acids. CDR1 and CDR2 from the germline V gene are LGHNA and YNFKEQ. The CDR3 DNA follows: TGTGCCAGCAGCCAGTACCGGGGCTACGAGCAGTACTTC. This codes for CASSQYRGYEQYF.

A single count supports this clone. V gene TRBV4-1 combines with J gene TRBJ1-4; weak D call: TRBD1 (5 bases). CDR3 size: 11 residues. Trimming removed 4 bases at V and 14 bases at J, with 11 bases between. The germline V gene encodes CDR1 MGHRA and CDR2 YSYEKL. This CDR3 is CASSLGGWLFF. For the CDR3, the DNA is TGCGCCAGCAGCCTGGGGGGTTGGCTGTTTTTT.

This clone is medium-sized within its sample. J is TRBJ2-2 and V is TRBV6-4; 9 nucleotides align to TRBD2. CDR3 size: 17 residues. Germline values: CDR1 MRHNA, CDR2 SNTAGT. V gave up 7 bases and J gave up 2 bases; unmatched junction bases: 11. CDR3: CASTWPERGANTGELFF. CDR3 nucleotide sequence: TGTGCCAGCACTTGGCCGGAGCGGGGGGCTAACACCGGGGAGCTGTTTTTT.

The chain uses TRBV27 and TRBJ2-7; the D gene is possibly TRBD2 (6 bases). CDR1 is MNHEY, CDR2 SMNVEV, per germline (reference sequence). This CDR3 contains 12 residues. The V end was cut by 3 bases, the J end by 4 bases, with 7 bases between. This chain's CDR3 is CASSLGGYEQYF. The CDR3 DNA follows: TGTGCCAGCAGTTTGGGGGGTTACGAGCAGTACTTC.

The chain links TRBV9 to TRBJ2-1; 8 bases fit TRBD2. Germline V gene data show CDR1 as SGDLS and CDR2 as YYNGEE. The trim removed 4 bases at V and 0 bases at J, leaving 6 bases unmatched. CDR3 length: 16 amino acids. Here the CDR3 DNA reads TGTGCCAGCAGCAGAGACAGCGGGGGCTCCTACAATGAGCAGTTCTTC. Translated: CASSRDSGGSYNEQFF. Full variable domain (outside the CDR3, taken from reference TRBV9 and TRBJ2-1): DSGVTQTPKHLITATGQRVTLRCSPRSGDLSVYWYQQSLDQGLQFLIQYYNGEERAKGNILERFSAQQFPDLHSELNLSSLELGDSALYFCASSRDSGGSYNEQFFGPGTRLTVL.

The chain is built from TRBV30 and TRBJ2-7; 8 bases map to TRBD1. There are 13 residues in the CDR3. Per the germline V gene, CDR1 is GTSNPN and CDR2 is SVGIG (reference sequence). With 2 bases clipped from V and 0 bases from J, the junction kept 0 bases outside the gene matches. For the CDR3, the DNA is TGTGCCTGGAGTACAGGGGGCTCCTACGAGCAGTACTTC. This sequence encodes CAWSTGGSYEQYF.

This clone has just one count. The chain combines TRBV6-1 with TRBJ2-1; D remains ambiguous. Germline CDR1 reads MNHNS; CDR2 reads SASEGT. Trimming stripped 3 bases from V and 5 bases from J, with 5 bases between. CDR3 size: 12 residues. CDR3 amino acids: CASSDRNNEQFF. CDR3 in DNA: TGTGCCAGCAGTGACCGCAACAATGAGCAGTTCTTC.

The genes are TRBV7-9 and TRBJ2-7; tentative D call: TRBD1 (6 bases). Germline V gives CDR1 SEHNR, CDR2 FQNEAQ (reference sequence). This CDR3 is built from 16 residues. Trimming stripped 6 bases from V and 5 bases from J, with 23 bases between. The CDR3 bases are TGTGCCAGCAGTCCGCCCCCCCGGGCCAGGGGTAACGAGCAGTACTTC. Its translation: CASSPPPRARGNEQYF. The whole variable domain, filled in from reference TRBV7-9 and TRBJ2-7, reads DTGVSQNPRHKITKRGQNVTFRCDPISEHNRLYWYRQTLGQGPEFLTYFQNEAQLEKSRLLSDRFSAERPKGSFSTLEIQRTEQGDSAMYLCASSPPPRARGNEQYFGPGTRLTVT.

The chain links TRBV6-5 to TRBJ2-3; 9 nucleotides line up with TRBD2. Germline trimming cut 1 base from V and 1 base from J; bases unmatched to any gene: 0. The CDR3 loop spans 15 amino acids. CDR1 and CDR2 from the germline V gene are MNHEY and SVGAGI. CDR3 sequence: CASSYLAGGTDTQYF. The CDR3 DNA is TGTGCCAGCAGTTACTTAGCGGGGGGCACAGATACGCAGTATTTT.

This clone is a singleton in its sample. The rearrangement uses TRBV25-1 and TRBJ1-2; tentatively, D is TRBD1 (6 bases). Deletions cut 7 bases from V and 6 bases from J, with 15 bases between. This CDR3 is 13 amino acids long. Looked up from germline, CDR1 is MGHDK and CDR2 is SYGVNS. CDR3 nucleotides: TGTGCCAGCAAGTCCCTGCCAGGGGATGGCTACACCTTC. Its translation is CASKSLPGDGYTF.

The chain links TRBV7-8 to TRBJ1-4; 7 bases map to TRBD1. The CDR3 consists of 15 residues. V shed 3 bases and J 5 bases; nucleotides not matched to a gene: 6. CDR1 is SGHVS and CDR2 is FQNEAQ in the germline V gene. CDR3 sequence reads: CASSLTGQINEKLFF. The CDR3 DNA reads TGTGCCAGCAGCTTGACGGGACAGATAAATGAAAAACTGTTTTTT.

The V gene is TRBV6-5, the J gene TRBJ2-2, with D hard to call. This CDR3 spans 15 amino acids. The V end lost 2 bases, the J end lost 6 bases, and 13 bases lay between the germline ends. Germline V gene data show CDR1 as MNHEY and CDR2 as SVGAGI. CDR3 in amino acids: CASSYLIEGSGELFF. Written as DNA, the CDR3 is TGTGCCAGCAGTTACCTCATCGAAGGGTCCGGGGAGCTGTTTTTT.

The chain links TRBV7-8 to TRBJ1-5; TRBD1 might be the D (6 bases). The V gene's germline CDR1 is SGHVS and CDR2 FQNEAQ. This CDR3 is built from 16 residues. V lost 3 bases and J lost 6, with 18 bases in between. The CDR3, as DNA: TGTGCCAGCAGCTTGGTAAGGGGGGACGGTCGTCAGCCCCAGCATTTT. As protein: CASSLVRGDGRQPQHF.

V usage is TRBV19 and J usage is TRBJ1-1; D may be TRBD1 (5 bases). CDR1 is LNHDA, CDR2 SQIVND, per germline (reference sequence). Trimming pared 5 bases from V and 3 bases from J, leaving 10 bases between. This CDR3 region has 13 residues. Here the CDR3 reads CASSGGWDTEAFF. CDR3 coding DNA: TGTGCCAGTAGTGGGGGTTGGGACACTGAAGCTTTCTTT.

J is TRBJ2-7 and V is TRBV7-9; D not certain. CDR3 length equals 13 residues. The V end lost 0 bases, the J end lost 4 bases, and 7 bases lay between the germline ends. Germline assignment: CDR1 SEHNR and CDR2 FQNEAQ (reference sequence). CDR3 sequence (DNA): TGTGCCAGCAGCTTAGCCCAGGATTACGAGCAGTACTTC. Translated, it gives CASSLAQDYEQYF. Together with reference TRBV7-9 and TRBJ2-7, the CDR3 gives the full variable domain: DTGVSQNPRHKITKRGQNVTFRCDPISEHNRLYWYRQTLGQGPEFLTYFQNEAQLEKSRLLSDRFSAERPKGSFSTLEIQRTEQGDSAMYLCASSLAQDYEQYFGPGTRLTVT.

This rearrangement joins TRBV29-1 to TRBJ2-7; 8 bases line up with TRBD1. The CDR3 totals 13 residues. The junction had 4 bases not matched to a gene; V was cut back by 0 bases and J by 6 bases. The germline CDR1 and CDR2 sequences are SQVTM and ANQGSEA. This CDR3 reads CSVEDLDRAEQYF. The CDR3 DNA reads TGCAGCGTTGAAGATCTGGACAGGGCCGAGCAGTACTTC.

The chain carries TRBV6-5 and TRBJ1-1; D remains ambiguous. The CDR3 totals 13 residues. The V gene's germline CDR1 is MNHEY and CDR2 SVGAGI. V was pared by 0 bases and J by 1 base, with 3 bases between. The CDR3 loop is CASSYSRNTEAFF. Written as DNA, the CDR3 is TGTGCCAGCAGTTACTCAAGGAACACTGAAGCTTTCTTT.

The J gene is TRBJ1-5, the V gene TRBV5-1; no firm D call. This CDR3 spans 14 amino acids. Trimming left V 0 bases short and J 5 bases short, with 9 bases between. Per germline, CDR1 SGHRS and CDR2 YFSETQ. The CDR3 DNA follows: TGCGCCAGCAGCTTGGAAGGGCAGGATCAGCCCCAGCATTTT. Translating it yields CASSLEGQDQPQHF.

The rearrangement links TRBV9 to TRBJ2-7; D remains unclear. Trimming shortened V by 0 bases and J by 5 bases, and 9 bases separated the two germline ends. Germline CDR1 reads SGDLS; CDR2 reads YYNGEE. The CDR3 runs to 13 residues. DNA for the CDR3: TGTGCCAGCAGCGTAGACGTAGTTAACGAGCAGTACTTC. Amino acids: CASSVDVVNEQYF.

This clone showed up just once. The CDR3 sequence: CASSLVLDPNTDTQYF. DNA for the CDR3: TGTGCCAGCAGCTTGGTTCTAGATCCAAACACAGATACGCAGTATTTT. This chain joins TRBV5-5 and TRBJ2-3; D is unresolved. Between the trimmed V and J ends, which lost 0 bases and 2 bases, there was a span of 13 bases. Germline CDR1 is SGHKS and CDR2 is YYEKEE (reference sequence). This CDR3 region has 16 residues.

The chain carries TRBV4-3 and TRBJ1-1, with D unclear. This CDR3 is built from 13 residues. In germline, CDR1 is LGHNA, CDR2 YSLEER. With 0 bases removed from V and 8 bases from J, the gap between germline ends came to 10 bases. CDR3 coding DNA: TGCGCCAGCAGCCAAGATTTCTTTGGGGAAGCTTTCTTT. Amino acid sequence: CASSQDFFGEAFF.